The rows below give T cell receptor beta chains drawn from one sample of a study of blood T cell repertoires in COVID-19. This table comes from immunoSEQ multiplex PCR, and its TCRdb copy is limited to in-frame clones, with some not included. The sample comprises 200,000 to 250,000 clones, under 90% of which are singletons, and 3% to 4% rests with the top ten. The sequenced sample was PBMCs or T cells enriched from blood (not recorded which). Source of these receptors: a woman aged 60-75 years who had recovered from COVID-19. CDR3s include the opening cysteine and the closing phenylalanine or tryptophan. A D gene is named only where the DNA matches it firmly. Only part of the rows carry a size: once, few, many, or a class if the clone is expanded.

v_call: TRBV2; j_call: TRBJ1-5; d_call: TRBD1; clone_size: .; cdr3_length: 15; cdr3_aa: CASSVNRGSNQPQHF; cdr3_nt: TGTGCCAGCAGTGTCAACAGGGGGAGCAATCAGCCCCAGCATTTT
v_call: TRBV4-1; j_call: TRBJ2-1; d_call: TRBD1; clone_size: .; cdr3_length: 15; cdr3_aa: CASSHFGTEGNEQFF; cdr3_nt: TGCGCCAGCAGCCACTTTGGGACAGAAGGCAATGAGCAGTTCTTC
v_call: TRBV27; j_call: TRBJ2-2; d_call: TRBD1; clone_size: .; cdr3_length: 16; cdr3_aa: CASSLRGGRVAGELFF; cdr3_nt: TGTGCCAGCAGTTTAAGAGGGGGCAGGGTGGCCGGGGAGCTGTTTTTT
v_call: TRBV29-1; j_call: TRBJ1-2; d_call: TRBD1; clone_size: .; cdr3_length: 12; cdr3_aa: CSAAGQGYGYTF; cdr3_nt: TGCAGCGCCGCAGGACAGGGCTATGGCTACACCTTC
v_call: TRBV2; j_call: TRBJ1-5; d_call: TRBD1; clone_size: few; cdr3_length: 15; cdr3_aa: CASRAGGVSNQPQHF; cdr3_nt: TGTGCCAGCAGGGCAGGGGGCGTAAGCAATCAGCCCCAGCATTTT
v_call: TRBV10-2; j_call: TRBJ1-1; d_call: .; clone_size: .; cdr3_length: 15; cdr3_aa: CASSEYLGTNTEAFF; cdr3_nt: TGCGCCAGCAGTGAGTATTTGGGCACGAACACTGAAGCTTTCTTT
v_call: TRBV27; j_call: TRBJ2-7; d_call: .; clone_size: .; cdr3_length: 14; cdr3_aa: CASRPPGGAYEQYF; cdr3_nt: TGTGCCAGCAGACCCCCTGGCGGGGCCTACGAGCAGTACTTC
v_call: TRBV5-4; j_call: TRBJ2-3; d_call: TRBD1; clone_size: .; cdr3_length: 15; cdr3_aa: CASSVPGQGAGTQYF; cdr3_nt: TGTGCCAGCAGCGTACCGGGACAGGGGGCGGGTACGCAGTATTTT
v_call: TRBV3-1/TRBV3-2; j_call: TRBJ1-3; d_call: .; clone_size: .; cdr3_length: 15; cdr3_aa: CASSQARSSGNTIYF; cdr3_nt: TGTGCCAGCAGCCAAGCTCGGAGCTCTGGAAACACCATATATTTT
v_call: TRBV6-2/TRBV6-3; j_call: TRBJ1-1; d_call: .; clone_size: once; cdr3_length: 14; cdr3_aa: CASSRGQQNTEAFF; cdr3_nt: TGTGCCAGCAGTCGAGGACAGCAGAACACTGAAGCTTTCTTT
v_call: TRBV11-2; j_call: TRBJ2-4; d_call: .; clone_size: .; cdr3_length: 14; cdr3_aa: CASSLVDSGNIQYF; cdr3_nt: TGTGCCAGCAGCTTAGTCGACTCTGGAAACATTCAGTACTTC
v_call: TRBV9; j_call: TRBJ2-2; d_call: TRBD2; clone_size: .; cdr3_length: 15; cdr3_aa: CASSFAGTSEGELFF; cdr3_nt: TGTGCCAGCAGTTTTGCCGGGACTAGCGAGGGGGAGCTGTTTTTT
v_call: TRBV7-8; j_call: TRBJ2-3; d_call: TRBD1; clone_size: .; cdr3_length: 15; cdr3_aa: CASSASGGLTDTQYF; cdr3_nt: TGTGCCAGCAGCGCATCAGGGGGCCTCACAGATACGCAGTATTTT
v_call: TRBV3-1/TRBV3-2; j_call: TRBJ2-3; d_call: .; clone_size: .; cdr3_length: 14; cdr3_aa: CASSQGRGTDTQYF; cdr3_nt: TGTGCCAGCAGCCAAGGACGGGGCACAGATACGCAGTATTTT
v_call: TRBV10-3; j_call: TRBJ2-7; d_call: TRBD1; clone_size: .; cdr3_length: 13; cdr3_aa: CAINRMDRDEQYF; cdr3_nt: TGTGCCATCAACCGAATGGACAGGGACGAGCAGTACTTC
v_call: TRBV2; j_call: TRBJ1-1; d_call: .; clone_size: .; cdr3_length: 14; cdr3_aa: CASSSRGGGTEAFF; cdr3_nt: TGTGCCAGCAGTTCGAGGGGAGGAGGCACTGAAGCTTTCTTT
v_call: TRBV5-1; j_call: TRBJ1-4; d_call: TRBD1; clone_size: .; cdr3_length: 15; cdr3_aa: CASSLARGLTEKLFF; cdr3_nt: TGCGCCAGCAGCTTGGCCAGGGGGTTAACAGAAAAACTGTTTTTT
v_call: TRBV7-2; j_call: TRBJ2-5; d_call: TRBD2; clone_size: .; cdr3_length: 15; cdr3_aa: CASSLGWTSVETQYF; cdr3_nt: TGTGCCAGCAGCTTAGGCTGGACTAGCGTCGAGACCCAGTACTTC
v_call: TRBV18; j_call: TRBJ1-4; d_call: TRBD1; clone_size: .; cdr3_length: 14; cdr3_aa: CASSPGQTDEKLFF; cdr3_nt: TGTGCCAGCTCACCGGGACAGACCGATGAAAAACTGTTTTTT
v_call: TRBV6-1; j_call: TRBJ1-6; d_call: .; clone_size: .; cdr3_length: 12; cdr3_aa: CASSDGESPLHF; cdr3_nt: TGTGCCAGCAGTGACGGGGAATCACCCCTCCACTTT
v_call: TRBV11-2; j_call: TRBJ1-1; d_call: TRBD1; clone_size: .; cdr3_length: 14; cdr3_aa: CASSAGQRGTEAFF; cdr3_nt: TGTGCCAGCAGCGCGGGACAGCGAGGCACTGAAGCTTTCTTT
v_call: TRBV7-9; j_call: TRBJ1-4; d_call: .; clone_size: .; cdr3_length: 13; cdr3_aa: CASSSPSDEKLFF; cdr3_nt: TGTGCCAGCAGCTCCCCCTCGGATGAAAAACTGTTTTTT